A selection of T cell receptor beta chains follows, all from one sample in a study of CD8+CD57+ T cells in acquired aplastic anemia. TCRdb recomputed calls from the reads with MiXCR, one row per CDR3 protein. This table has about 210,000 distinct CDR3 sequences, around 60% appearing once. The sequenced sample was sorted CD4+, CD8+, or CD8+CD57+ T cells (not recorded which) from PBMCs. The receptors stem from a human donor in good health. Both conserved end residues are part of each CDR3. The D gene is left open where the match is weak. Not all rows give a size; the values are once, few, many and, for expanded clones, a class.

size	D	J	V	CDR3	DNA
-	-	TRBJ2-7	TRBV19	CATSETTGLEQYF	TGTGCCACATCGGAGACTACGGGCCTCGAGCAGTACTTC
-	TRBD2	TRBJ2-5	TRBV4-3	CASSQEPSGETQYF	TGCGCCAGCAGCCAAGAACCTAGCGGAGAGACCCAGTACTTC
-	-	TRBJ2-5	TRBV19	CASSLRGKYQETQYF	TGTGCCAGTAGTTTGAGGGGAAAGTACCAAGAGACCCAGTACTTC
many	TRBD2	TRBJ2-7	TRBV4-2	CASSQTTSGGSYEQYF	TGTGCCAGCAGCCAAACGACTAGCGGGGGTTCCTACGAGCAGTACTTC
-	TRBD2	TRBJ2-3	TRBV7-3	CASSLMLGLGGSTQYF	TGTGCCAGCAGCTTAATGTTAGGGTTGGGAGGGAGTACGCAGTATTTT
-	TRBD1	TRBJ2-1	TRBV19	CASSEPGQVLHEQFF	TGTGCCAGTTCCGAACCGGGACAGGTTTTGCATGAGCAGTTCTTC
-	-	TRBJ2-7	TRBV5-1	CASSLAQGRIHEQYF	TGCGCCAGCAGCTTGGCCCAGGGCCGGATTCACGAGCAGTACTTC
-	-	TRBJ2-2	TRBV19	CASSIGGSNTGELFF	TGTGCCAGTAGTATTGGGGGTTCGAACACCGGGGAGCTGTTTTTT
many	-	TRBJ1-6	TRBV10-2	CASGGSENSPLHF	TGCGCCAGCGGAGGTAGTGAGAATTCACCCCTCCACTTT
once	-	TRBJ1-1	TRBV5-8	CASSSTSLTEAFF	TGTGCCAGCAGCTCGACATCCCTCACTGAAGCTTTCTTT
-	TRBD2	TRBJ2-7	TRBV7-8	CASSLGLAGPYEQYF	TGTGCCAGCAGCCTTGGACTAGCCGGCCCCTACGAGCAGTACTTC
-	TRBD1	TRBJ1-3	TRBV5-1	CASSLYAGGGDRAAGNTIYF	TGCGCCAGCAGCTTGTATGCGGGAGGGGGCGACAGGGCTGCTGGAAACACCATATATTTT
-	TRBD1	TRBJ1-5	TRBV20-1	CSASGQGKDQPQHF	TGCAGTGCCTCAGGACAGGGGAAGGATCAGCCCCAGCATTTT
once	-	TRBJ1-4	TRBV7-8	CASSLWENEKLFF	TGTGCCAGCAGCTTATGGGAAAATGAAAAACTGTTTTTT
-	-	TRBJ1-2	TRBV24-1	CATSDTQGTPLSYTF	TGTGCCACCAGTGACACGCAAGGAACCCCTTTGAGCTACACCTTC
-	-	TRBJ1-6	TRBV7-8	CASSLRDNSPLHF	TGTGCCAGCAGCTTACGAGATAATTCACCCCTCCACTTT
-	-	TRBJ2-3	TRBV4-2	CASSQPTDTQYF	TGTGCCAGCAGCCAACCCACAGATACGCAGTATTTT
-	-	TRBJ1-5	TRBV19	CAVERGHGSNQPQHF	TGTGCCGTCGAAAGGGGACACGGGAGCAATCAGCCCCAGCATTTT